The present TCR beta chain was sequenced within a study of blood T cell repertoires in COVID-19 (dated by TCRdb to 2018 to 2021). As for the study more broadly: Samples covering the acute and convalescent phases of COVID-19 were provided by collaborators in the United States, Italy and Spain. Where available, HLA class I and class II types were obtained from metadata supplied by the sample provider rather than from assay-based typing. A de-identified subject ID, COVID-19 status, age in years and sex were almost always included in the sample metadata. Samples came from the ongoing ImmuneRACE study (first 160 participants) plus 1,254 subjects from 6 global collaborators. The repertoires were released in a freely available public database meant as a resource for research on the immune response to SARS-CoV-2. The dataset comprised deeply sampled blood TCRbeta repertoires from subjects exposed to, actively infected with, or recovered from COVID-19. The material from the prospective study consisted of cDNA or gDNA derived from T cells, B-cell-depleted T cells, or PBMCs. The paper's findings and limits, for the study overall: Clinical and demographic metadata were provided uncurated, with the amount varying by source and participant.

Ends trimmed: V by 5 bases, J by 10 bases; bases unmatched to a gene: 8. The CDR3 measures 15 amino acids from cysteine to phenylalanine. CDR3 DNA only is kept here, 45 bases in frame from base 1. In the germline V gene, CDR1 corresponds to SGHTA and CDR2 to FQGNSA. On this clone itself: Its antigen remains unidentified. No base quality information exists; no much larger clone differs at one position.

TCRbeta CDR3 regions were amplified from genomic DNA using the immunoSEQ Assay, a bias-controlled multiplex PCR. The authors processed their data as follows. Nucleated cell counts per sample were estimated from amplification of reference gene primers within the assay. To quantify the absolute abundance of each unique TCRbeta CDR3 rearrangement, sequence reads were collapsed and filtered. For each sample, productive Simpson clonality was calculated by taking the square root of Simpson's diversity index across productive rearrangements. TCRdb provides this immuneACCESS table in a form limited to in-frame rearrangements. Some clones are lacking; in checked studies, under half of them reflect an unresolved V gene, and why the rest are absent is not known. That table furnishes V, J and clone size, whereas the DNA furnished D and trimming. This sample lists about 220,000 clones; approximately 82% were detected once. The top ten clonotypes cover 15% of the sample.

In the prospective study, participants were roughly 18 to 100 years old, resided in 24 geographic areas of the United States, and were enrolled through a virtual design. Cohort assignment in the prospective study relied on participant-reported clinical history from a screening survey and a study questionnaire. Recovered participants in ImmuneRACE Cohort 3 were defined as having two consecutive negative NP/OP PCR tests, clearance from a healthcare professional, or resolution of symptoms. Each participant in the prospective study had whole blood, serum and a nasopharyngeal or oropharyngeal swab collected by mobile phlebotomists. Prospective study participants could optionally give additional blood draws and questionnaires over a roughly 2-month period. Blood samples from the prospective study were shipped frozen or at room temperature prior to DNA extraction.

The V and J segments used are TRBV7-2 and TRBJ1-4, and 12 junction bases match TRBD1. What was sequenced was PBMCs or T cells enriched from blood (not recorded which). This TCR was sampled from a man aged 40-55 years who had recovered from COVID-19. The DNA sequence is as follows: TGTGCCAGCAGCAAAAGAGGGACAGGGGGCGGAAAACTGTTTTTT. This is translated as CASSKRGTGGGKLFF.